This is a list of T cell receptor beta chains from one sample in a study of shared clonotypes between healthy human individuals. The table came from immunoSEQ multiplex PCR; TCRdb's copy has only in-frame clones and leaves some out. The sample lists around 700,000 clones; around three quarters were seen once. Source material: memory CD4+ T cells sorted from blood. The receptors stem from a woman aged 25 to 39 in good health. Each CDR3 is given with its conserved first and last residue. D genes are given only for firm matches. Part of the rows lack a size; the others show once, few, many or a class for expanded clones.

d_gene,v_gene,j_gene,abundance,CDR3nt,CDR3aa
NA,TRBV15,TRBJ1-5,few,TGTGCCACCAGCAGTTCAGTCGACAGCGGGCTTCAGCCCCAGCATTTT,CATSSSVDSGLQPQHF
TRBD2,TRBV5-1,TRBJ2-7,NA,TGCGCCAGCAGCAAGGGGACTAGTCCTCTTTACGAGCAGTACTTC,CASSKGTSPLYEQYF
TRBD2,TRBV28,TRBJ2-7,few,TGTGCCAGCAGTTTAGGAGCGGGAGGCTCCTACGAGCAGTACTTC,CASSLGAGGSYEQYF
NA,TRBV28,TRBJ1-2,NA,TGTGCCAGCAGCCCCCGGTCCACACGTTCCTATGGCTACACCTTC,CASSPRSTRSYGYTF
NA,TRBV6-5,TRBJ1-1,NA,TGTGCCAGCAGATCAGGGACCGCGCTCTCGGTACCTTTCTTT,CASRSGTALSVPFF
TRBD2,TRBV30,TRBJ2-3,NA,TGTGCCTGGAGGCCGGGACTAGAATTCGATACGCAGTATTTT,CAWRPGLEFDTQYF
NA,TRBV7-3,TRBJ2-7,NA,TGTGCCAGCAGCTTAGGTTCGGGTGGGTCCTACGAGCAGTACTTC,CASSLGSGGSYEQYF
NA,TRBV10-3,TRBJ2-1,NA,TGTGCCGGGGGTTCGACAGGTGAGCAGTTCTTC,CAGGSTGEQFF
TRBD2,TRBV11-2,TRBJ2-1,NA,TGTGCCAGCAACGGCGGGAGGGCGGGCAATGAGCAGTTCTTC,CASNGGRAGNEQFF
TRBD2,TRBV2,TRBJ2-5,NA,TGTGCCAGCAGTTTTCAGCGGGACTTCCAAGAGACCCAGTACTTC,CASSFQRDFQETQYF
NA,TRBV6-5,TRBJ2-7,once,TGTGCCAGCAGTTACTCTGAGCGGGTCCGATACGAGCAGTACTTC,CASSYSERVRYEQYF
TRBD1,TRBV7-9,TRBJ1-4,NA,TGTGCCAGCAGCTTGGACAGGGATAATGAAAAACTGTTTTTT,CASSLDRDNEKLFF
NA,TRBV11-1,TRBJ2-1,NA,TGTGCCAGCAGCCTAAACGAACGGAATGAGCAGTTCTTC,CASSLNERNEQFF
NA,TRBV13,TRBJ2-3,NA,TGTGCCAGCAGCTTTAGGGTGGGGCCTGGGACAGATACGCAGTATTTT,CASSFRVGPGTDTQYF
TRBD2,TRBV28,TRBJ2-7,NA,TGTGCCAGCAGTTCTCCCCACACTAGCGGCAGCTCCTACGAGCAGTACTTC,CASSSPHTSGSSYEQYF